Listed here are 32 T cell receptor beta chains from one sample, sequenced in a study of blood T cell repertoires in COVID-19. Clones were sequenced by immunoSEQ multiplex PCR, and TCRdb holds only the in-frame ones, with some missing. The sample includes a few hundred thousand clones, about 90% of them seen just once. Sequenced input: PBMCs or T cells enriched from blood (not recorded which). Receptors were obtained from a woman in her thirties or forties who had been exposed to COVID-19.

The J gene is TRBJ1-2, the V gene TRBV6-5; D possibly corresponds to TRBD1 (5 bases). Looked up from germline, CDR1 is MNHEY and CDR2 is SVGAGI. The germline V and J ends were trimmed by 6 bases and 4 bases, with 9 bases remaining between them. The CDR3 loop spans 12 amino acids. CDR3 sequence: CASRQDRYGYTF. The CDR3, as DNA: TGTGCCAGCAGACAGGATCGCTATGGCTACACCTTC.

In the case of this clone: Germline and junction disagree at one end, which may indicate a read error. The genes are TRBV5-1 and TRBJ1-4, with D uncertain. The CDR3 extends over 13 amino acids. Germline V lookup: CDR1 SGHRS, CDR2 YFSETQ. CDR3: CASSLGSGEKLFF. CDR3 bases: TGTGCCAGCAGCTTGGGTTCCGGTGAAAAACTGTTTTTT. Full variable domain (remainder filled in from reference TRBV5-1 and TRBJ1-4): KAGVTQTPRYLIKTRGQQVTLSCSPISGHRSVSWYQQTPGQGLQFLFEYFSETQRNKGNFPGRFSGRQFSNSRSEMNVSTLELGDSALYLCASSLGSGEKLFFGSGTQLSVL.

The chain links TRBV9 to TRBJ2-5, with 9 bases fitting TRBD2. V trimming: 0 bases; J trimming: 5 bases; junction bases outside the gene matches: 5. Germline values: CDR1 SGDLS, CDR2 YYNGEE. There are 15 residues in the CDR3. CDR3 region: CASSVVRGGMETQYF. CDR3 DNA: TGTGCCAGCAGCGTAGTGCGGGGGGGGATGGAGACCCAGTACTTC.

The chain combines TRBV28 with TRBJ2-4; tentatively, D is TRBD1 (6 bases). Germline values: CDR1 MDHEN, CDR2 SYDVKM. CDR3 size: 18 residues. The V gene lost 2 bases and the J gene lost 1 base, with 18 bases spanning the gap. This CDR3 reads CASSLPYYLQGAKNIQYF. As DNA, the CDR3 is TGTGCCAGCAGTTTACCCTATTACCTTCAGGGGGCCAAAAACATTCAGTACTTC.

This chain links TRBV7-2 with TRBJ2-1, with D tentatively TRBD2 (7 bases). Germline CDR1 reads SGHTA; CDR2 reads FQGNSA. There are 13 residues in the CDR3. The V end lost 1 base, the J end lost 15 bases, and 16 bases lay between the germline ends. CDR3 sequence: CASSLGGGPGLFF. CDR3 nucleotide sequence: TGTGCCAGCAGCTTAGGGGGGGGGCCAGGGCTGTTCTTC.

The CDR3 loop reads CASSLQRTVNEKLFF. As DNA, the CDR3 is TGTGCCAGCAGCTTACAACGGACAGTTAATGAAAAACTGTTTTTT. The V and J genes are TRBV7-2 and TRBJ1-4; possibly TRBD1 for D (6 bases). V gave up 2 bases and J gave up 4 bases, with 11 bases separating them. The germline CDR1 and CDR2 sequences are SGHTA and FQGNSA. The length of the CDR3 is 15 residues.

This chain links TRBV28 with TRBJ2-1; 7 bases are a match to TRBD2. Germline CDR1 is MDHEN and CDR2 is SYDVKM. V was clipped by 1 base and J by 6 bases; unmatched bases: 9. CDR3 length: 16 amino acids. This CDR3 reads CASSLYSGSLGNEQFF. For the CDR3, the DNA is TGTGCCAGCAGTTTATATAGCGGGTCCTTGGGCAATGAGCAGTTCTTC.

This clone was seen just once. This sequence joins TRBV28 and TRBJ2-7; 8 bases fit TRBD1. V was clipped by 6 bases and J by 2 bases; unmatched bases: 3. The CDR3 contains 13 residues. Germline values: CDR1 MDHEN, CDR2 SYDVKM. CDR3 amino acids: CASRDRATYEQYF. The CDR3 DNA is TGTGCCAGCAGGGACAGGGCCACCTACGAGCAGTACTTC.

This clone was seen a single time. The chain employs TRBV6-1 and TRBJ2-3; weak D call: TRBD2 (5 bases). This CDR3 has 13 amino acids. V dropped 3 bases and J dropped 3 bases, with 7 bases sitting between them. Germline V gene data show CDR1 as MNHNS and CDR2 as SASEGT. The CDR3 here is CASSDGRTDTQYF. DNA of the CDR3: TGTGCCAGCAGTGATGGGAGAACAGATACGCAGTATTTT.

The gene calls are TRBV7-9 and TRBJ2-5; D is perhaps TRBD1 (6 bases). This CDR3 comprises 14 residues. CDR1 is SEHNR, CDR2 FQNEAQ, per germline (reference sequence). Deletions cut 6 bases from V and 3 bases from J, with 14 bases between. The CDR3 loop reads CASRLQGTKETQYF. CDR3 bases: TGTGCCAGCAGGCTTCAGGGGACCAAAGAGACCCAGTACTTC.

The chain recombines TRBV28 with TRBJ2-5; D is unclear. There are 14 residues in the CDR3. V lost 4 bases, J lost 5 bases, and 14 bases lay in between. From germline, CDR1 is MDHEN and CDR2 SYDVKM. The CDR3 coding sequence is TGTGCCAGCAGTTCCCCGACGCGGTCCGAGACCCAGTACTTC. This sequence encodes CASSSPTRSETQYF.

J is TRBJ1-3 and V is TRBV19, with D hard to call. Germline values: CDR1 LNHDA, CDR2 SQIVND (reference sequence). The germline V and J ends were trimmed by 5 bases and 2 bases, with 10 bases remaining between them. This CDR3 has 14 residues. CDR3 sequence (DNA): TGTGCCAGTAGTCCCGAAGTAGCTGGAAACACCATATATTTT. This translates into CASSPEVAGNTIYF.

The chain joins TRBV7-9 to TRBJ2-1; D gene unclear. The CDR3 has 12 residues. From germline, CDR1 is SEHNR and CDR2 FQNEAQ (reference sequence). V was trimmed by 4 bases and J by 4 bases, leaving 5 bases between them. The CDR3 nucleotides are TGTGCCAGCAGCTCCCTATACAATGAGCAGTTCTTC. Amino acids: CASSSLYNEQFF.

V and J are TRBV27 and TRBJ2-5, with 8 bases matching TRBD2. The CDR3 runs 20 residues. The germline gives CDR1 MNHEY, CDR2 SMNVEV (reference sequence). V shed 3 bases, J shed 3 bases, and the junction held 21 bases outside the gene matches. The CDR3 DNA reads TGTGCCAGCAGTTTGCAGGATACGCGGGGGGCCGCGCAAGTGGAAGAGACCCAGTACTTC. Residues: CASSLQDTRGAAQVEETQYF.

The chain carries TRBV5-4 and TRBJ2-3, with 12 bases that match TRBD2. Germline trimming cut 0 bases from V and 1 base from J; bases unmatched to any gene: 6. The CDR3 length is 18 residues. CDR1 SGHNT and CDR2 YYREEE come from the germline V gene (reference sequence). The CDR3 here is CASSLANRLAGGTDTQYF. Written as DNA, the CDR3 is TGTGCCAGCAGCTTGGCAAACCGACTAGCGGGGGGCACAGATACGCAGTATTTT.

The CDR3 DNA reads as TGTGCCAGTAGCGACTATTGGGCAGATACGCAGTATTTT. Translated: CASSDYWADTQYF. This chain uses TRBV19 with TRBJ2-3, with D possibly matching TRBD2 (5 bases). Germline loops: CDR1 LNHDA, CDR2 SQIVND (reference sequence). The CDR3 contains 13 residues. V shed 6 bases and J shed 4 bases, with 11 bases lying between them.

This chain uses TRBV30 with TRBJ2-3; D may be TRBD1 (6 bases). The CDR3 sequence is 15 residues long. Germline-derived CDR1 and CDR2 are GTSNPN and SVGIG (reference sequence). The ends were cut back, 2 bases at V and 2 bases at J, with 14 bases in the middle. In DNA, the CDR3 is TGTGCCTGGAGTCCCGGACAGAGAAACACAGATACGCAGTATTTT. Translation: CAWSPGQRNTDTQYF.

Here the CDR3 DNA reads TGTGCCAGCAGTCTCGAGTATAGCAATCAGCCCCAGCATTTT. Residues: CASSLEYSNQPQHF. The chain has TRBV6-5 and TRBJ1-5; no definite D call. The V gene lost 5 bases and the J gene lost 0 bases, with 8 bases spanning the gap. Germline values: CDR1 MNHEY, CDR2 SVGAGI. This CDR3 is 14 amino acids long.

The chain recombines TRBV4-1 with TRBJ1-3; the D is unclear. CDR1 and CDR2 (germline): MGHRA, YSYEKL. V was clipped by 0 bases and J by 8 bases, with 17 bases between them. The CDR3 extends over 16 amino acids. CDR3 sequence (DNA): TGCGCCAGCAGCCAAGATGGGCCGGGGAAAGGGTACACCATATATTTT. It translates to CASSQDGPGKGYTIYF.

The CDR3 is CASSPPGLKNQPQHF. The DNA of the CDR3 is TGTGCCAGCAGCCCTCCGGGACTAAAGAATCAGCCCCAGCATTTT. The chain carries TRBV2 and TRBJ1-5, with D maybe TRBD1 (5 bases). CDR3 length: 15 residues. Germline V lookup: CDR1 SNHLY, CDR2 FYNNEI. The ends were cut back, 6 bases at V and 4 bases at J, with 16 bases in the middle. The full variable domain, in which reference TRBV2 and TRBJ1-5 provide the parts outside the CDR3, is EPEVTQTPSHQVTQMGQEVILRCVPISNHLYFYWYRQILGQKVEFLVSFYNNEISEKSEIFDDQFSVERPDGSNFTLKIRSTKLEDSAMYFCASSPPGLKNQPQHFGDGTRLSIL.

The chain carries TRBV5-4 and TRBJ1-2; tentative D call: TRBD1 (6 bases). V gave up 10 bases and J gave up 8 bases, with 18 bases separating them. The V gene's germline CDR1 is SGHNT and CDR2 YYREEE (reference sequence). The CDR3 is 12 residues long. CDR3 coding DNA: TGTGCCTCCCAGGCAGGGGCTGAGGGCTACACCTTC. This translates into CASQAGAEGYTF.

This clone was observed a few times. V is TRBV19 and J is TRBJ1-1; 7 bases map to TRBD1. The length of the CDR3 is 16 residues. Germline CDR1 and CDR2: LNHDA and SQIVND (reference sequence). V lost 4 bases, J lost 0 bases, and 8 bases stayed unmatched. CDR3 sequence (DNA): TGTGCCAGTAGTAAAGGACAGGTCTCCATGAACACTGAAGCTTTCTTT. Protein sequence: CASSKGQVSMNTEAFF.

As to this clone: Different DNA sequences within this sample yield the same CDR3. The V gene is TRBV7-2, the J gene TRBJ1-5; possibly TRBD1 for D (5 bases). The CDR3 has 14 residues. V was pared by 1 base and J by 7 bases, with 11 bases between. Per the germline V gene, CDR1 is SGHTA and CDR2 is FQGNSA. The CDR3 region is CASSLEPGGQPQHF. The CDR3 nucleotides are TGTGCCAGCAGCTTAGAACCCGGGGGGCAGCCCCAGCATTTT.

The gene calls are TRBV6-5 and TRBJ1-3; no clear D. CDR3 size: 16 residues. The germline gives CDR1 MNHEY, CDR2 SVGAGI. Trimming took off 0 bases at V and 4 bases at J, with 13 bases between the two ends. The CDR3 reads CASSYSGLPGGNTIYF. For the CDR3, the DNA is TGTGCCAGCAGTTACTCGGGCCTACCGGGGGGAAACACCATATATTTT.

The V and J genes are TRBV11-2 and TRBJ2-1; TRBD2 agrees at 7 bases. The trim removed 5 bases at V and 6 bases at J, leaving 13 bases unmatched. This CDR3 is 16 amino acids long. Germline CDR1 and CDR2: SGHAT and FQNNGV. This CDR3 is CASSPLGGGGFNEQFF. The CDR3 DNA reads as TGTGCCAGCAGCCCACTCGGTGGGGGGGGATTCAATGAGCAGTTCTTC. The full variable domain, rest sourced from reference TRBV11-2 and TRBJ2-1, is EAGVAQSPRYKIIEKRQSVAFWCNPISGHATLYWYQQILGQGPKLLIQFQNNGVVDDSQLPKDRFSAERLKGVDSTLKIQPAKLEDSAVYLCASSPLGGGGFNEQFFGPGTRLTVL.

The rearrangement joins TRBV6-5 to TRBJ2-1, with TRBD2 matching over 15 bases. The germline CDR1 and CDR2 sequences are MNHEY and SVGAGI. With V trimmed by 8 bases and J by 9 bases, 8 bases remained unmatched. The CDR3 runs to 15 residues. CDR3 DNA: TGTGCCAGCTCATGGACTAGCGGGGGGGCGGCTGAGCAGTTCTTC. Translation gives CASSWTSGGAAEQFF.

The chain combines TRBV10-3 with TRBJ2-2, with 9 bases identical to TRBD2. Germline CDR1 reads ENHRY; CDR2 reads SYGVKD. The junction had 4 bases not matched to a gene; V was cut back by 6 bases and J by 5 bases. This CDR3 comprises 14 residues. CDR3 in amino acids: CAISGSGGTGELFF. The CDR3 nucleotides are TGTGCCATCAGCGGTAGCGGGGGTACCGGGGAGCTGTTTTTT.

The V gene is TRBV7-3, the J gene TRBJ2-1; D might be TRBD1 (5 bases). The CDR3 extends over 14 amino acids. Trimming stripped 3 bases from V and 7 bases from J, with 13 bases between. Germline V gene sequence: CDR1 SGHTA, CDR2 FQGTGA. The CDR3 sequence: CASSFRQGANEQFF. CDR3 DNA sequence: TGTGCCAGCAGCTTTCGTCAGGGCGCGAATGAGCAGTTCTTC.

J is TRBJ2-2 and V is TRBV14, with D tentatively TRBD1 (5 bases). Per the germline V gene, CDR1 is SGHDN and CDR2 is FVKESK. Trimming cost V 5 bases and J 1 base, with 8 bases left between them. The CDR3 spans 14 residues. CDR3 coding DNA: TGTGCCAGCAGCAGACAGAGGAACACCGGGGAGCTGTTTTTT. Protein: CASSRQRNTGELFF.

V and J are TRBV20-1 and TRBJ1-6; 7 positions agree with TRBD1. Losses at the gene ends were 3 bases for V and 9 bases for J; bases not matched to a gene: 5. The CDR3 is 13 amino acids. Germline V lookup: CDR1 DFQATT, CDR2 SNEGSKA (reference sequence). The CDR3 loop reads CSASRAGGSPLHF. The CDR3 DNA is TGCAGTGCTAGTCGGGCAGGGGGTTCACCCCTCCACTTT.

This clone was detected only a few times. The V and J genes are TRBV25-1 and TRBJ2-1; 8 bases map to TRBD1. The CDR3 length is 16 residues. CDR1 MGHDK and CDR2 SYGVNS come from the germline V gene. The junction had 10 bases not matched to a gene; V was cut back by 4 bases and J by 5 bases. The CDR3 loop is CASSAPGTGPNNEQFF. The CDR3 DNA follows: TGTGCCAGCAGTGCCCCGGGGACAGGCCCCAACAATGAGCAGTTCTTC.

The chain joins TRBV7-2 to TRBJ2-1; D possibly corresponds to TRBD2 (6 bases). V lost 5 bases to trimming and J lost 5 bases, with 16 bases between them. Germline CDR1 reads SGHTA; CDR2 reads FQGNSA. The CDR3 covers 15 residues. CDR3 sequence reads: CASSDRDWSNNEQFF. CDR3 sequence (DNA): TGTGCCAGCAGCGACCGGGACTGGAGTAACAATGAGCAGTTCTTC.